This T cell receptor (beta chain) emerged from a study of CD8 T cells in Susac syndrome. Study-level information: Within the sequenced group of Susac syndrome patients, 5 or 6 showed active disease and eight or nine were in remission.

Germline CDR1 and CDR2: SGHDN and FVKESK. This CDR3 spans 15 amino acids. V shed 2 bases and J shed 4 bases, with 14 bases lying between them. Random hexamers were used to reverse transcribe an amount of roughly 0.5 to 1 ug RNA. TCRdb re-derived calls from the immunoSEQ multiplex PCR reads in MiXCR, one entry per CDR3 protein. In the table there are 100,000 to 150,000 distinct CDR3 sequences, just over 95% of which are singletons. TCR beta sequencing was performed on blood CD8+ and CD4+ T cells. Patients with Susac syndrome showed fulfilment of recently defined diagnostic criteria for definite or probable disease. TEMRA cells were FACS-enriched, unlike CD8+ and CD4+ T cells, which were negatively isolated.

The sequence came from a human donor with Susac syndrome. The chain carries TRBV14 and TRBJ1-1; no clear D gene. Sequencing was done on a sample of CD4+ T cells from PBMCs. CDR3 sequence (DNA): TGTGCCAGCAGCCAACCGGGAAGGGAAAGCACTGAAGCTTTCTTT. It encodes CASSQPGRESTEAFF.